One T cell receptor (beta chain) is described in this entry. What it recognizes is unknown. The primer mix had 60 Vbeta and 13 Jbeta primers. Libraries were prepared by immunoSEQ multiplex PCR; TCRdb keeps only in-frame clonotypes and omits some of them. The sample consists of tens of thousands of clones, just under 80% of them appearing once. This entry comes from a study of cytomegalovirus exposure and HLA in healthy donors. Study outcomes and limitations: A later analysis showed that HLA-associated TCR beta chains had undergone more clonal expansion than equally common others.

The CDR3 is made up of 13 amino acids. This rearrangement joins TRBV21-1 to TRBJ1-1; the listed D gene, TRBD1, was not tested against the DNA. TRBV21-1 is described as a pseudogene. Sequencing input: PBMCs. This TCR was recovered from a male donor in good health and CMV-seropositive. CDR3 sequence reads: CAPGQGLNTEAFF. CDR3 nucleotides: TGTGCCCCGGGACAGGGGTTGAACACTGAAGCTTTCTTT.